These 27 T cell receptor beta chains originate from one sample sequenced in a study of T cells in Graves' hyperthyroidism and ophthalmopathy. From RNA transcripts, TCR beta CDR3 regions were amplified. When the TCR CDR3 underwent first-round RT-PCR, the HTBI primer set was used. TCRdb reprocessed the multiplex PCR reads via MiXCR and lists one record per CDR3 protein. This table holds under 350,000 distinct CDR3 sequences, about 17% found once. The sample was blood. The receptors were sampled from an older woman with Graves' ophthalmopathy.

Comment on this clonotype: A much larger clone differs by one base, so this may be a read error. This sequence joins TRBV10-1 and TRBJ2-7; D is possibly TRBD1 (6 bases). This CDR3 has 14 amino acids. Germline V gives CDR1 WNHNN, CDR2 SYGVQD (reference sequence). The CDR3 DNA follows: TGCGCCATCAAGAAAGGGACACCTATCTACGAGCGGTACTTC. As protein: CAIKKGTPIYERYF.

The chain employs TRBV3-1 and TRBJ1-6; D is unclear. V lost 4 bases to trimming and J lost 0 bases, with 10 bases between them. This CDR3 is built from 16 residues. Germline CDR1 reads LGHDT; CDR2 reads YNNKEL (reference sequence). CDR3 sequence: CASSPYTSSYNSPLHF. The CDR3, as DNA: TGTGCCAGCAGCCCCTACACGAGCTCCTATAATTCACCCCTCCACTTT.

This chain connects TRBV6-1 to TRBJ2-2; the D is unclear. Germline lookup yields CDR1 MNHNS and CDR2 SASEGT. Trimming stripped 6 bases from V and 6 bases from J, with 11 bases between. The CDR3 runs to 13 residues. The CDR3 region is CASSSDWSGELFF. DNA for the CDR3: TGTGCCAGCAGCTCTGACTGGTCCGGGGAGCTGTTTTTT.

V is TRBV20-1 and J is TRBJ1-4, with a weak D call TRBD1 (6 bases). V lost 8 bases and J 0 bases, leaving 7 bases between the germline ends. This CDR3 comprises 12 residues. Germline loops: CDR1 DFQATT, CDR2 SNEGSKA (reference sequence). The chain's CDR3 is CSSGATNEKLFF. In nucleotides, the CDR3 is TGCAGTTCAGGGGCAACTAATGAAAAACTGTTTTTT.

This clonotype was counted many times. The chain employs TRBV20-1 and TRBJ2-3; 8 bases agree with TRBD2. Germline V CDR1 and CDR2: DFQATT, SNEGSKA (reference sequence). This CDR3 is 14 amino acids long. The V segment lost 6 bases and the J segment 6 bases; nucleotides outside the gene matches: 11. The CDR3 coding sequence is TGCAGTGCCGCCCACCGGGAGGGGATCGATACGCAGTATTTT. Its translation: CSAAHREGIDTQYF.

The chain combines TRBV28 with TRBJ1-2; unclear D gene. This CDR3 has 12 residues. CDR1 is MDHEN, CDR2 SYDVKM, per germline. V was shortened by 6 bases and J by 10 bases, with 15 bases between the two germline ends. CDR3 nucleotides: TGTGCCAGCAGGTCAGGAACTTTTGACTACACCTTC. Translating it yields CASRSGTFDYTF.

In this sample, this clonotype turned up many times. The chain links TRBV5-4 to TRBJ1-2, with TRBD1 identical over 9 bases. The V segment lost 5 bases and the J segment 3 bases; nucleotides outside the gene matches: 5. CDR1 is SGHNT, CDR2 YYREEE, per germline (reference sequence). CDR3 size: 14 residues. The CDR3 loop reads CASRKGQGDYGYTF. As DNA, the CDR3 is TGTGCCAGCAGAAAGGGACAGGGTGACTATGGCTACACCTTC. Together with reference TRBV5-4 and TRBJ1-2, the CDR3 gives the full variable domain: ETGVTQSPTHLIKTRGQQVTLRCSSQSGHNTVSWYQQALGQGPQFIFQYYREEENGRGNFPPRFSGLQFPNYSSELNVNALELDDSALYLCASRKGQGDYGYTFGSGTRLTVV.

This clonotype was seen many times. The J gene is TRBJ2-2, the V gene TRBV6-2 or TRBV6-3; 10 nucleotides line up with TRBD1. The germline CDR1 and CDR2 sequences are MNHEY and SVGEGT. CDR3 size: 16 residues. Trimming took 3 bases from V and 4 from J; bases not matched to a gene: 5. The CDR3 DNA is TGTGCCAGCAGTTATAGGGGACAGGGGATCACCGGGGAGCTGTTTTTT. Amino acid sequence: CASSYRGQGITGELFF.

About this clonotype: This may be a read error: a much more frequent sequence differs by one nucleotide. V usage is TRBV7-9 and J usage is TRBJ2-7; D not certain. From germline, CDR1 is SEHNR and CDR2 FQNEAQ (reference sequence). This CDR3 has 13 residues. The chain's CDR3 is CASSQEVNYEQYF. The CDR3, as DNA: TGCGCCAGCAGCCAAGAGGTCAACTACGAGCAGTACTTC.

The chain links TRBV7-2 to TRBJ2-7; 13 bases line up with TRBD2. The CDR3 sequence is 15 residues long. The germline V gene has CDR1 SGHTA and CDR2 FQGNSA. The ends lost 5 bases at V and 4 bases at J; junction bases unmatched: 5. CDR3 sequence (DNA): TGTGCCAGCAGCCGGACTAGCGGGAGTTTATACGAGCAGTACTTC. This translates into CASSRTSGSLYEQYF.

This clonotype came up many times. The chain joins TRBV12-3 or TRBV12-4 to TRBJ1-1; D is undetermined. Trimming removed 7 bases at V and 5 bases at J, with 17 bases between. The CDR3 spans 14 residues. CDR3 in DNA: TGTGCCAGCATCCCGGAGAAAGGGAGGACTGAAGCTTTCTTT. It is translated as CASIPEKGRTEAFF.

The V gene is TRBV6-1, the J gene TRBJ2-1, with 12 bases aligning to TRBD1. The CDR3 is 15 residues long. The germline gives CDR1 MNHNS, CDR2 SASEGT. Trimming removed 5 bases from V and 8 bases from J; junction bases left unmatched: 7. The DNA of the CDR3 is TGTGCCAGCAGTACAGCCGGGACAGGGGGCGATGAGCAGTTCTTC. Its translation is CASSTAGTGGDEQFF.

Only a few counts were recorded for this clonotype. The chain uses TRBV6-1 and TRBJ1-1; D ambiguous. This CDR3 contains 16 residues. The germline gives CDR1 MNHNS, CDR2 SASEGT. V lost 6 bases and J lost 1, with 18 bases in between. The DNA of the CDR3 is TGTGCCAGCAGACGAGGACCGACACGCGCGAACACTGAAGCTTTCTTT. Translated, it gives CASRRGPTRANTEAFF.

The genes are TRBV13 and TRBJ2-1; the match to TRBD1 covers 7 bases. Germline V CDR1 and CDR2: PRHDT, FYEKMQ (reference sequence). The CDR3 has 15 amino acids. Losses at the gene ends were 5 bases for V and 2 bases for J; bases not matched to a gene: 6. This chain's CDR3 is CASSLQGITYNEQFF. CDR3 nucleotide sequence: TGTGCCAGCAGCCTACAGGGGATCACCTACAATGAGCAGTTCTTC.

This clonotype appeared many times. This chain uses TRBV20-1 with TRBJ1-4; tentative D call: TRBD1 (6 bases). The CDR3 totals 13 residues. Trimming pared 5 bases from V and 7 bases from J, leaving 14 bases between. Germline V lookup: CDR1 DFQATT, CDR2 SNEGSKA (reference sequence). The CDR3 spells CSAWDTQGEKLFF. The CDR3 DNA reads TGCAGTGCTTGGGACACTCAGGGTGAAAAACTGTTTTTT.

This clonotype was seen more than once but under ten times. The chain is built from TRBV6-2 or TRBV6-3 and TRBJ1-1, with 8 bases lining up with TRBD1. The CDR3 extends over 17 amino acids. V gave up 4 bases and J gave up 0 bases; unmatched junction bases: 10. Germline V gene lookup returns CDR1 MNHEY and CDR2 SVGEGT. CDR3 region: CASSSPGQVFVNTEAFF. The CDR3 region has the DNA TGTGCCAGCAGTTCTCCGGGACAGGTTTTCGTGAACACTGAAGCTTTCTTT.

V and J are TRBV5-1 and TRBJ2-5; D not resolved. The germline gives CDR1 SGHRS, CDR2 YFSETQ. V shed 0 bases and J shed 3 bases, with 15 bases lying between them. The CDR3 is made up of 16 amino acids. The CDR3 DNA reads as TGCGCCAGCAGCTTGGGGGCCCCGAGGCCAGAAGAGACCCAGTACTTC. Encoded protein: CASSLGAPRPEETQYF.

The chain links TRBV5-1 to TRBJ1-1, with 8 bases identical to TRBD1. The CDR3 contains 13 residues. Germline trimming cut 2 bases from V and 6 bases from J; bases unmatched to any gene: 3. CDR1 and CDR2 (germline): SGHRS, YFSETQ. The CDR3 DNA reads as TGCGCCAGCAGCTTATCGACAGGGGCTGAAGCTTTCTTT. This sequence encodes CASSLSTGAEAFF.

V usage is TRBV28 and J usage is TRBJ2-6, with 9 nucleotides matching TRBD1. The CDR3 loop spans 17 amino acids. Germline loops: CDR1 MDHEN, CDR2 SYDVKM. Trimming cost V 7 bases and J 0 bases; bases outside gene matches: 7. CDR3: CASTPGQGYSGANVLTF. CDR3 bases: TGTGCCAGCACCCCGGGACAGGGATACTCTGGGGCCAACGTCCTGACTTTC.

At least ten counts were recorded for this clonotype. V and J are TRBV7-2 and TRBJ1-1, with a weak D call TRBD1 (6 bases). CDR3 length: 14 residues. The V end lost 7 bases, the J end lost 1 base, and 13 bases lay between the germline ends. Per the germline V gene, CDR1 is SGHTA and CDR2 is FQGNSA. The CDR3 DNA reads as TGTGCCAGCAACCCTAGCAGGGGGAACACTGAAGCTTTCTTT. This sequence encodes CASNPSRGNTEAFF.

The sample holds many counts of this clonotype. The CDR3: CASSRTAYNEQFF. CDR3 sequence (DNA): TGTGCCAGCAGCCGAACAGCCTACAATGAGCAGTTCTTC. The chain uses TRBV14 and TRBJ2-1; D call uncertain. V was cut by 4 bases and J by 2 bases, with 6 bases left in between. The CDR3 extends over 13 amino acids. The germline V gene has CDR1 SGHDN and CDR2 FVKESK. The variable domain in full, completed from reference TRBV14 and TRBJ2-1, reads EAGVTQFPSHSVIEKGQTVTLRCDPISGHDNLYWYRRVMGKEIKFLLHFVKESKQDESGMPNNRFLAERTGGTYSTLKVQPAELEDSGVYFCASSRTAYNEQFFGPGTRLTVL.

The sample holds many counts of this clonotype. The V gene is TRBV5-5, the J gene TRBJ1-1; maybe TRBD1 (5 bases). The V end lost 0 bases, the J end lost 3 bases, and 9 bases lay between the germline ends. The CDR3 totals 14 residues. Germline CDR1 reads SGHKS; CDR2 reads YYEKEE (reference sequence). CDR3 sequence (DNA): TGTGCCAGCAGCTTGGCAGAGGGGTACACTGAAGCTTTCTTT. It translates to CASSLAEGYTEAFF.

This clonotype was seen repeatedly, ten times or more. The chain joins TRBV7-2 to TRBJ2-1; the D gene could be TRBD1 or TRBD2 (5 bases each). V dropped 4 bases and J dropped 0 bases, with 10 bases sitting between them. From germline, CDR1 is SGHTA and CDR2 FQGNSA. CDR3 size: 15 residues. The CDR3 loop is CASSSLGVSYNEQFF. The CDR3 DNA follows: TGTGCCAGCAGCTCCCTGGGGGTCTCCTACAATGAGCAGTTCTTC.

This clonotype was picked up a small number of times. This CDR3 reads CASSYSNPGQGSRNGYTF. The CDR3 DNA is TGTGCCAGCAGTTACTCTAATCCGGGACAGGGGAGTAGGAATGGCTACACCTTC. The rearrangement uses TRBV6-5 and TRBJ1-2; 10 nucleotides align to TRBD1. V was pared by 0 bases and J by 6 bases, with 13 bases of the junction left unmatched. CDR3 size: 18 residues. Germline V gene lookup returns CDR1 MNHEY and CDR2 SVGAGI.

At least ten counts were recorded for this clonotype. The genes are TRBV20-1 and TRBJ1-3; no clear D. This CDR3 has 12 amino acids. CDR1 is DFQATT, CDR2 SNEGSKA, per germline (reference sequence). V lost 0 bases and J lost 4, with 4 bases in between. In DNA form, the CDR3 reads TGCAGTGCTAGAGAGGGGGGAAACACCATATATTTT. Translated: CSAREGGNTIYF.

This clonotype was recorded many times. The chain uses TRBV5-1 and TRBJ1-1, with TRBD1 as a possible D gene (5 bases). Trimming took 4 bases from V and 1 from J, leaving 14 bases between them. Germline CDR1 reads SGHRS; CDR2 reads YFSETQ. The CDR3 runs 15 residues. In DNA form, the CDR3 reads TGCGCCAGCAGCCAACACCCTACAGGGAACACTGAAGCTTTCTTT. Protein: CASSQHPTGNTEAFF.

This clonotype was observed a few times. The chain employs TRBV28 and TRBJ1-5, with TRBD1 identical over 7 bases. CDR1 is MDHEN, CDR2 SYDVKM, per germline. The CDR3 sequence is 14 residues long. V lost 6 bases, J lost 3 bases, and 5 bases stayed unmatched. DNA for the CDR3: TGTGCCAGCAGGGCAGACAGGGCCAATCAGCCCCAGCATTTT. Amino acids: CASRADRANQPQHF.